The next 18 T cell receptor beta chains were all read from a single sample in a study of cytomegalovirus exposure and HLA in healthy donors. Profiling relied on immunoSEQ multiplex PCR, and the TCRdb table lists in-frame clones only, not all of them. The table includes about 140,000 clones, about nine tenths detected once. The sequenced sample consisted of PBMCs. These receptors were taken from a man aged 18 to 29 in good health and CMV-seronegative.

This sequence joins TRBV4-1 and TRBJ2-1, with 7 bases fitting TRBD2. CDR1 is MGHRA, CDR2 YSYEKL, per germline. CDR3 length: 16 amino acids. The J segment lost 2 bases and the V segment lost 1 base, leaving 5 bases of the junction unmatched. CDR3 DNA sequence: TGCGCCAGCAGCCAAGCCCGGGACTATCCCTACAATGAGCAGTTCTTC. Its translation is CASSQARDYPYNEQFF.

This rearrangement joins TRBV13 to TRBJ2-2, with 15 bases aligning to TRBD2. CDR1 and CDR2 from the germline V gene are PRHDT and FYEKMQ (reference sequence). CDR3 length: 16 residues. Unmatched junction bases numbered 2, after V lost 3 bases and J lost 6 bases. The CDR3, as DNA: TGTGCCAGCAGCTTGGGACTAGCGGGAGGACCCGGGGAGCTGTTTTTT. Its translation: CASSLGLAGGPGELFF.

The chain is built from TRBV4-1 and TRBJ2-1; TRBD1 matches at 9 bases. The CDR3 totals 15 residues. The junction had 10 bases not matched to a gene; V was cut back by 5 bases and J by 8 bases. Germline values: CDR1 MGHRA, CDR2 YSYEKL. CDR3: CASSSRDRAGDEQFF. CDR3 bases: TGCGCCAGCAGCAGCCGGGACAGGGCAGGGGATGAGCAGTTCTTC.

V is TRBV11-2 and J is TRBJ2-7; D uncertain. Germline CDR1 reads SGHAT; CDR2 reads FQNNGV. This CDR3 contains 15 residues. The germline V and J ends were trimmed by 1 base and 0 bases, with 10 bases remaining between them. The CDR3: CASSLVRGSSYEQYF. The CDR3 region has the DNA TGTGCCAGCAGCTTAGTTCGCGGTTCCTCCTACGAGCAGTACTTC.

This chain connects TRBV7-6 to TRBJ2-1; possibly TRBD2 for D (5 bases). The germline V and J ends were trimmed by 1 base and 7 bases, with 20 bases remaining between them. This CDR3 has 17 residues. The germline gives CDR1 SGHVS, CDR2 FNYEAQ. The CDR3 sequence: CASSLVGSGIVKNEQFF. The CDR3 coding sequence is TGTGCCAGCAGCTTAGTCGGGTCGGGGATTGTTAAGAATGAGCAGTTCTTC.

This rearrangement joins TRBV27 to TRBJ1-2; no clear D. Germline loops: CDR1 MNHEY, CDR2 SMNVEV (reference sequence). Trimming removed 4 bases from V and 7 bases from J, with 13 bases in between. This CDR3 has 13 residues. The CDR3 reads CASSSPGSSGYTF. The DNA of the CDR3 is TGTGCCAGCAGTTCCCCAGGTTCCAGTGGCTACACCTTC.

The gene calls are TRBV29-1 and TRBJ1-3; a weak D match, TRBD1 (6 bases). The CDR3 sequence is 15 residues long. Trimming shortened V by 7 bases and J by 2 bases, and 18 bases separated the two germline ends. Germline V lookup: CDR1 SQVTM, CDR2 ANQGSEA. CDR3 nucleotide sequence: TGCAGCGCCTCACAGGGTAGTAGTCCTGGAAACACCATATATTTT. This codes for CSASQGSSPGNTIYF.

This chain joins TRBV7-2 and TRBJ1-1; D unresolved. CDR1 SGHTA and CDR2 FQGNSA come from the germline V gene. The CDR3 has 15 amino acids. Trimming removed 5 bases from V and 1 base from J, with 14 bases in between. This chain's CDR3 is CASSLTPTANTEAFF. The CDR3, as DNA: TGTGCCAGCAGCCTCACTCCTACCGCGAACACTGAAGCTTTCTTT.

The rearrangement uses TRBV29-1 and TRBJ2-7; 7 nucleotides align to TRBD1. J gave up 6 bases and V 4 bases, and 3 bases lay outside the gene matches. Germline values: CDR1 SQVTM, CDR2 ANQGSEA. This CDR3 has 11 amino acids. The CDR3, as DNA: TGCAGCGTTGTGTGGGACAGCGAGCAGTACTTC. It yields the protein CSVVWDSEQYF.

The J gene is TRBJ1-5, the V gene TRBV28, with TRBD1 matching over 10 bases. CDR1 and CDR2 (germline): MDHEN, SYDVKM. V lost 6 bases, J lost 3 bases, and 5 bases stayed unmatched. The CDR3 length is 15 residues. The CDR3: CASRTTGGDNQPQHF. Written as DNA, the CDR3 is TGTGCCAGCAGAACGACAGGGGGCGACAATCAGCCCCAGCATTTT.

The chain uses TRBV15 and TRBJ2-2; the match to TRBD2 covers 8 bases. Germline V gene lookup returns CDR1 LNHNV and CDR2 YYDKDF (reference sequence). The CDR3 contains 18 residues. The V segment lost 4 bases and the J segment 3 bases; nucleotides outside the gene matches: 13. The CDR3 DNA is TGTGCCACCAGCACCCACCGGGGGGGGAATTATTACACCGGGGAGCTGTTTTTT. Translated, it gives CATSTHRGGNYYTGELFF.

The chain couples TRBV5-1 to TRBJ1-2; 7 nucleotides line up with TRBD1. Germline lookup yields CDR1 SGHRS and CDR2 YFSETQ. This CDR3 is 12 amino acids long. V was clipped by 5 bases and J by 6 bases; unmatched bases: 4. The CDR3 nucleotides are TGCGCCAGCAGGCCAGACAGGGATGGCTACACCTTC. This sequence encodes CASRPDRDGYTF.

CDR3 in DNA: TGTGCCAGCGGTAGACAGGGTTCCCGAAACACCGGGGAGCTGTTTTTT. Protein sequence: CASGRQGSRNTGELFF. V is TRBV2 and J is TRBJ2-2; 7 nucleotides align to TRBD1. Per the germline V gene, CDR1 is SNHLY and CDR2 is FYNNEI. Trimming removed 8 bases from V and 2 bases from J; junction bases left unmatched: 11. This CDR3 spans 16 amino acids.

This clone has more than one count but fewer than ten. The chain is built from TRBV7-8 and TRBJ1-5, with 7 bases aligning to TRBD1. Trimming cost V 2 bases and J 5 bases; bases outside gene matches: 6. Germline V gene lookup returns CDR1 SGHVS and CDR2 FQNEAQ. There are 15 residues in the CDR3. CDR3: CASSLQRTGHQPQHF. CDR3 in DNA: TGTGCCAGCAGCTTACAACGGACAGGACATCAGCCCCAGCATTTT. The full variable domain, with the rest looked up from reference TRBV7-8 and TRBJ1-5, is GAGVSQSPRYKVAKRGQDVALRCDPISGHVSLFWYQQALGQGPEFLTYFQNEAQLDKSGLPSDRFFAERPEGSVSTLKIQRTQQEDSAVYLCASSLQRTGHQPQHFGDGTRLSIL.

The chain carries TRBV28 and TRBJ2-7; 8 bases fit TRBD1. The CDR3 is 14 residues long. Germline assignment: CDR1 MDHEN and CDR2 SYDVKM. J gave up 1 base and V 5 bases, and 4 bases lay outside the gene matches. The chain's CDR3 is CASSPRDRSYEQYF. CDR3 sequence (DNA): TGTGCCAGCAGTCCCCGGGACAGGTCCTACGAGCAGTACTTC.

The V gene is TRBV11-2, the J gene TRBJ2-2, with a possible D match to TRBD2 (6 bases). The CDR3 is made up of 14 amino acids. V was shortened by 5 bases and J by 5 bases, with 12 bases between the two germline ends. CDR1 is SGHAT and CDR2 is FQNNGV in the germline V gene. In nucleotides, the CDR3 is TGTGCCAGCAGCCTCTCGGGGGTTACCGGGGAGCTGTTTTTT. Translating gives CASSLSGVTGELFF.

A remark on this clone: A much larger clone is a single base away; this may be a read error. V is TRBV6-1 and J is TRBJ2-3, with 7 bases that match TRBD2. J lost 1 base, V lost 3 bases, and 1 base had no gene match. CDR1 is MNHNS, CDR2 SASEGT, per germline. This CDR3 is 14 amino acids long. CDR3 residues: CASSDRGGTDTQYF. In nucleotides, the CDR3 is TGTGCCAGCAGTGACCGGGGGGGCACAGATACGCAGTATTTT.

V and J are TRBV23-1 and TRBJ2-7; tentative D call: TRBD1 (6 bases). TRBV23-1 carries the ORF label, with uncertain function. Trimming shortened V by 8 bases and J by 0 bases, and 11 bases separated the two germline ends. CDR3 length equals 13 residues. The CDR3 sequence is CASPPTGSYEQYF. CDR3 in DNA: TGCGCCAGCCCACCGACAGGCTCCTACGAGCAGTACTTC.